These 23 T cell receptor beta chains share one sample of origin, sequenced in a study of chemoradiotherapy in HPV16-positive cancers (dated by TCRdb to the early 2020s). The receptor library was made with the immunoSEQ multiplex PCR assay. This immuneACCESS table, as held by TCRdb, lists in-frame sequences with V and J called but not all clones. Of the missing ones, under half trace to an unresolved V gene in checked studies; the others have no known cause. The sample table shows some 4,000 clones, and more than 85% are seen once. Together, the top ten hold around 4.5% of the sample. Sequences were derived from tumor tissue, sampled from a patient who underwent chemoradiotherapy. The receptors stem from a human donor with HPV-associated anogenital cancer.

V is TRBV6-6 and J is TRBJ1-1; D unresolved. The CDR3 length is 15 residues. CDR1 is MNHNY and CDR2 is SVGAGI in the germline V gene (reference sequence). The V gene lost 7 bases and the J gene lost 2 bases, with 17 bases spanning the gap. As DNA, the CDR3 is TGTGCCAGCAAAATTTCCGGCCAGATAAACACTGAAGCTTTCTTT. The encoded protein is CASKISGQINTEAFF.

The genes are TRBV5-5 and TRBJ2-5; D call uncertain. Trimming stripped 0 bases from V and 5 bases from J, with 8 bases between. The CDR3 contains 13 residues. Germline V gene sequence: CDR1 SGHKS, CDR2 YYEKEE (reference sequence). The CDR3 region has the DNA TGTGCCAGCAGCTTGGCCGTGTGGGAGACCCAGTACTTC. This translates into CASSLAVWETQYF.

The chain carries TRBV5-4 and TRBJ1-6; D is perhaps TRBD1 (5 bases). The CDR3 runs 16 residues. Germline CDR1 is SGHNT and CDR2 is YYREEE (reference sequence). Deletions cut 0 bases from V and 9 bases from J, with 16 bases between. The CDR3 DNA sequence: TGTGCCAGCAGCTTGGCCACAACAGGCGTAGCTTCACCCCTCCACTTT. It codes for CASSLATTGVASPLHF.

The chain links TRBV27 to TRBJ1-3; no definite D call. The germline V gene encodes CDR1 MNHEY and CDR2 SMNVEV (reference sequence). V was clipped by 8 bases and J by 8 bases, with 16 bases between them. CDR3 length: 13 amino acids. The DNA of the CDR3 is TGTGCCAGCCGGTCCCGGGTGATGGACACCATATATTTT. It encodes CASRSRVMDTIYF.

The chain employs TRBV6-6 and TRBJ1-5; D is uncertain. The ends were cut back, 6 bases at V and 1 base at J, with 4 bases in the middle. The CDR3 has 12 amino acids. CDR1 and CDR2 (germline): MNHNY, SVGAGI (reference sequence). The CDR3, as DNA: TGTGCCAGCAGCCTCAGCAATCAGCCCCAGCATTTT. This gives the protein CASSLSNQPQHF.

The chain has TRBV5-4 and TRBJ2-3; 7 bases are shared with TRBD1. Germline CDR1 reads SGHNT; CDR2 reads YYREEE (reference sequence). J was trimmed by 1 base and V by 6 bases; bases with no gene match: 11. CDR3 length: 16 amino acids. The CDR3 protein is CASTWTGYGGTDTQYF. The CDR3 nucleotides are TGTGCCAGCACCTGGACAGGCTACGGTGGCACAGATACGCAGTATTTT.

The rearrangement links TRBV29-1 to TRBJ2-7; 9 bases fit TRBD1. Germline V gene lookup returns CDR1 SQVTM and CDR2 ANQGSEA. This CDR3 has 13 amino acids. Germline trimming cut 6 bases from V and 4 bases from J; bases unmatched to any gene: 7. Here the CDR3 reads CSVAPGQGYEQYF. DNA for the CDR3: TGCAGCGTCGCCCCGGGACAGGGTTACGAGCAGTACTTC.

The genes are TRBV7-3 and TRBJ1-2; 11 nucleotides agree with TRBD1. V lost 5 bases and J lost 5; bases outside the gene matches: 4. Germline loops: CDR1 SGHTA, CDR2 FQGTGA. The CDR3 consists of 14 residues. Here the CDR3 reads CASSRGQGAYGYTF. The CDR3, as DNA: TGTGCCAGCAGCCGCGGACAGGGGGCTTATGGCTACACCTTC.

The V call is TRBV25-1, the J call TRBJ1-3; D gene unclear. The length of the CDR3 is 16 residues. Trimming removed 2 bases from V and 2 bases from J, with 13 bases in between. CDR1 is MGHDK, CDR2 SYGVNS, per germline. The CDR3 region has the DNA TGTGCCAGCAGTGAAGTGGGCGAGAGACCTGGAAACACCATATATTTT. Translating gives CASSEVGERPGNTIYF.

This chain connects TRBV7-3 to TRBJ2-2; the match to TRBD2 covers 10 bases. Germline loops: CDR1 SGHTA, CDR2 FQGTGA. V was pared by 5 bases and J by 6 bases, with 3 bases of the junction left unmatched. This CDR3 comprises 14 residues. The CDR3 sequence: CASSTLAGAGELFF. CDR3 sequence (DNA): TGTGCCAGCAGCACTCTAGCGGGGGCCGGGGAGCTGTTTTTT.

The V gene is TRBV5-6, the J gene TRBJ2-7, with D tentatively TRBD2 (5 bases). The CDR3 is 15 residues long. The V end lost 3 bases, the J end lost 2 bases, and 15 bases lay between the germline ends. From germline, CDR1 is SGHDT and CDR2 YYEEEE. The CDR3 coding sequence is TGTGCCAGCAGCTCCCGGGATTCGGGTACCTACGAGCAGTACTTC. This codes for CASSSRDSGTYEQYF.

This clone was seen just once. The chain has TRBV7-6 and TRBJ2-5; 8 bases are a match to TRBD2. The CDR3 consists of 15 residues. Germline CDR1 is SGHVS and CDR2 is FNYEAQ. The J segment lost 7 bases and the V segment lost 3 bases, leaving 10 bases of the junction unmatched. CDR3 sequence reads: CASSLKSGGPVTQYF. The CDR3 nucleotides read TGTGCCAGCAGCTTGAAGTCGGGGGGGCCGGTGACCCAGTACTTC.

The V and J genes are TRBV6-5 and TRBJ2-7; no definite D call. CDR3 length: 13 amino acids. In germline, CDR1 is MNHEY, CDR2 SVGAGI. Trimming took 0 bases from V and 4 from J, leaving 7 bases between them. In DNA form, the CDR3 reads TGTGCCAGCAGTTACTCAGGGCGGTACGAGCAGTACTTC. Translated, it gives CASSYSGRYEQYF.

The CDR3 bases are TGTGCCAGCAGCCCAGGGGGAGGTTGGGGCGCTTCTGGGGCCAACGTCCTGACTTTC. Encoded protein: CASSPGGGWGASGANVLTF. The chain combines TRBV7-2 with TRBJ2-6; D might be TRBD1 (7 bases). The CDR3 covers 19 residues. V was cut by 5 bases and J by 1 base, with 21 bases left in between. CDR1 is SGHTA, CDR2 FQGNSA, per germline.

CDR3 sequence (DNA): TGCGCCAGCAGCCAAAAAAGCCTCGGGGGGGCCGGAACCGGGGAGCTGTTTTTT. Protein: CASSQKSLGGAGTGELFF. The genes are TRBV4-1 and TRBJ2-2; TRBD2 agrees at 8 bases. The V gene's germline CDR1 is MGHRA and CDR2 YSYEKL. This CDR3 is built from 18 residues. V gave up 2 bases and J gave up 5 bases; unmatched junction bases: 13.

This clone has only one observation. The gene calls are TRBV5-4 and TRBJ1-2; TRBD1 might be the D (6 bases). The V end was cut by 4 bases, the J end by 4 bases, with 23 bases between. The CDR3 runs 17 residues. CDR1 is SGHNT and CDR2 is YYREEE in the germline V gene (reference sequence). The CDR3 DNA reads TGTGCCAGCAGCCCAAGCAGGGGCAGGGGAGTCCTCTATGGCTACACCTTC. Translated, it gives CASSPSRGRGVLYGYTF.

The CDR3: CATRGGQMNTEAFF. For the CDR3, the DNA is TGTGCCACCCGGGGGGGGCAAATGAACACTGAAGCTTTCTTT. The rearrangement uses TRBV7-9 and TRBJ1-1, with a possible D match to TRBD1 (6 bases). The CDR3 runs to 14 residues. Trimming left V 10 bases short and J 0 bases short, with 15 bases between. The germline V gene has CDR1 SEHNR and CDR2 FQNEAQ (reference sequence).

The chain employs TRBV6-5 and TRBJ2-7, with unresolved D. Germline loops: CDR1 MNHEY, CDR2 SVGAGI. This CDR3 spans 11 amino acids. V lost 6 bases and J lost 10, with 13 bases in between. Here the CDR3 DNA reads TGTGCCAGCAGGCCCCCCGAGGTTCAGTACTTC. Residues: CASRPPEVQYF.

The chain joins TRBV30 to TRBJ2-1; D perhaps matches TRBD1 (5 bases). CDR1 is GTSNPN and CDR2 is SVGIG in the germline V gene (reference sequence). This CDR3 contains 14 residues. Deletions cut 0 bases from V and 8 bases from J, with 14 bases between. In nucleotides, the CDR3 is TGTGCCTGGAGTGTAGTGGGGCGCACCTATGAGCAGTTCTTC. Protein: CAWSVVGRTYEQFF.

The genes are TRBV27 and TRBJ1-2; 11 nucleotides match TRBD1. The CDR3 runs 16 residues. The V gene's germline CDR1 is MNHEY and CDR2 SMNVEV (reference sequence). V lost 5 bases and J lost 1; bases outside the gene matches: 6. Here the CDR3 DNA reads TGTGCCAGCAGTGATGGACAGGGGGCGTATAACTATGGCTACACCTTC. Its protein is CASSDGQGAYNYGYTF.

The chain uses TRBV6-1 and TRBJ2-6; a weak D match, TRBD1 (6 bases). Germline CDR1 is MNHNS and CDR2 is SASEGT. The length of the CDR3 is 16 residues. Trimming removed 0 bases at V and 4 bases at J, with 10 bases between. As DNA, the CDR3 is TGTGCCAGCAGTGAAGCGCAGGGGCGAGGGGCCAACGTCCTGACTTTC. Translated: CASSEAQGRGANVLTF.

The chain has TRBV28 and TRBJ1-2; D gene ambiguous. Germline CDR1 MDHEN, CDR2 SYDVKM. This CDR3 has 12 amino acids. The V end lost 7 bases, the J end lost 3 bases, and 9 bases lay between the germline ends. The CDR3 coding sequence is TGTGCCAGCACCCCCCAGGACTATGGCTACACCTTC. Amino acids: CASTPQDYGYTF.

The chain uses TRBV29-1 and TRBJ2-3; D perhaps matches TRBD1 (5 bases). CDR1 is SQVTM, CDR2 ANQGSEA, per germline. Trimming removed 3 bases at V and 2 bases at J, with 9 bases between. This CDR3 spans 13 amino acids. DNA for the CDR3: TGCAGCGTTGATACAGGCAACACAGATACGCAGTATTTT. It encodes CSVDTGNTDTQYF.